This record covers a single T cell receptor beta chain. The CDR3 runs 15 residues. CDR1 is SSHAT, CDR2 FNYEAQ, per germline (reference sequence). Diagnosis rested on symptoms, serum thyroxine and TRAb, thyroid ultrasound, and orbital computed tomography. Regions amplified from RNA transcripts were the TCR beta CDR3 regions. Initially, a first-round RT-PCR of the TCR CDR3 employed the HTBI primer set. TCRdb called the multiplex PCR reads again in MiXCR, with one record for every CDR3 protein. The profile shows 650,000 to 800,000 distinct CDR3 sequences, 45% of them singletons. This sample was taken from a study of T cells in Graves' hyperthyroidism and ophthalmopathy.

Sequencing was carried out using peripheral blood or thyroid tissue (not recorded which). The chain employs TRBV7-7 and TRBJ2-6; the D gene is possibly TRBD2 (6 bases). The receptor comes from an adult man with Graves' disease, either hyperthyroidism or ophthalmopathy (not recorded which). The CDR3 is CARSAGWVGANVLTF. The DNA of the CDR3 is TGTGCTAGATCGGCGGGGTGGGTTGGGGCCAACGTCCTGACTTTC.